This T cell receptor beta chain was retrieved from a study of blood T cell repertoires in COVID-19. Across the whole study: COVID-19 samples from acute and convalescent phases originated in the United States, Italy and Spain. PBMCs, B-cell-depleted T cells, or T cells were the source of the cDNA or gDNA that made up the material.

Original methodology: Counts of nucleated cells, estimated from reference gene primer amplification, were obtained. Generated by immunoSEQ multiplex PCR, the TCRdb table keeps only in-frame clones and is missing some. V, J and clone size reflect that table, while D and trimming were determined from the DNA. The sample comprises fewer than 300,000 clones, roughly nine tenths of which are singletons, and around 9.5% rests with the top ten. This TCR came from a man aged 35-49 years who had recovered from COVID-19. The sample consisted of peripheral blood.

The CDR3 DNA reads TGTGCCAGCAGCCCGTGGAGGGAGGGTTCCTACTTC. This codes for CASSPWREGSYF. The chain carries TRBV2 and TRBJ2-7, with 7 bases lining up with TRBD2. V lost 6 bases and J lost 13; bases outside the gene matches: 12. Germline V gives CDR1 SNHLY, CDR2 FYNNEI. This CDR3 has 12 amino acids.